The entry below describes one T cell receptor beta chain. Its cognate antigen is unknown. Diagnostic decisions used clinical symptoms, serum thyroxine and TRAb, thyroid ultrasound and orbital computed tomography. The data derive from a study of T cells in Graves' hyperthyroidism and ophthalmopathy. There were TCR beta CDR3 regions amplified from RNA transcripts. Primed by the HTBI set, a first-round RT-PCR was run on the TCR CDR3. MiXCR was run by TCRdb on the multiplex PCR reads, yielding one entry per CDR3 protein. The table has roughly 580,000 distinct CDR3 sequences, around 42% seen once; the top ten hold about 7.8%. Whole-study results and caveats: The model forecast ophthalmopathy, anticipating it by a median about 7 months before onset. Stable hyperthyroidism was separated from ophthalmopathy by a model based on 13 V-J features. Blood held most thyroid clonotypes expanded above 0.001 frequency.

The sequence was collected from a woman younger than 35 with Graves' hyperthyroidism. The sequenced material came from peripheral blood or thyroid tissue (not recorded which).

This chain's CDR3 is CSVEAGGANYGYTF. The CDR3 region has the DNA TGCAGCGTTGAGGCAGGGGGTGCTAACTATGGCTACACCTTC. V is TRBV29-1 and J is TRBJ1-2; 7 positions agree with TRBD1. This CDR3 is 14 amino acids long. The V and J ends lost 3 bases and 0 bases, in that order; junction bases with no gene match: 4. Germline V gene lookup returns CDR1 SQVTM and CDR2 ANQGSEA.